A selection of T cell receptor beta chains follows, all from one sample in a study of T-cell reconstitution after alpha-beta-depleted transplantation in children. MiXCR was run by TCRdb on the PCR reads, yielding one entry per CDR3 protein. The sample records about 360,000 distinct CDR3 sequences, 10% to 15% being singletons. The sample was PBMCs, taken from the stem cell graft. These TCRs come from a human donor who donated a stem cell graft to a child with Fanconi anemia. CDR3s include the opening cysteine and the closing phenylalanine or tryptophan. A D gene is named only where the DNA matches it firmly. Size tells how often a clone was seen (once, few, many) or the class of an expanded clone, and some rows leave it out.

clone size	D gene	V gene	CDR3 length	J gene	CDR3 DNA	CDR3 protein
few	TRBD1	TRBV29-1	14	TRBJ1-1	TGCAGCGCGCAGACAGGGAGTCTTAACACTGAAGCTTTCTTT	CSAQTGSLNTEAFF
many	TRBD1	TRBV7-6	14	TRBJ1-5	TGTGCCAGCAGCTTAGAGACAGGGGGTCAGCCCCAGCATTTT	CASSLETGGQPQHF
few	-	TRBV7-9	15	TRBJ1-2	TGTGCCAGCAGCTCCGTGACCTCAGGACGCTATGGCTACACCTTC	CASSSVTSGRYGYTF
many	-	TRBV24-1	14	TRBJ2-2	TGTGCCACCAGTGATCCCTTGAACACCGGGGAGCTGTTTTTT	CATSDPLNTGELFF
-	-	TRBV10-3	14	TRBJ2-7	TGTGCCATCAGTGAGGGTACCCGCGGCGACGAGCAGTACTTC	CAISEGTRGDEQYF
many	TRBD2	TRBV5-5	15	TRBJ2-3	TGTGCCAGCAGCTTGGCCAGCGGGATTACAGATACGCAGTATTTT	CASSLASGITDTQYF
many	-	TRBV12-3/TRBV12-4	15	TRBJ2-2	TGTGCCAGCAGTTTAGCCGTCGGCGGGTCCGGGGAGCTGTTTTTT	CASSLAVGGSGELFF
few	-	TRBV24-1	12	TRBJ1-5	TGTGCCACCAGTGTAACAAATCAGCCCCAGCATTTT	CATSVTNQPQHF
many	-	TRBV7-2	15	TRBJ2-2	TGTGCCAGCAGCTTAGGGCGGCCGACGACCGGGGAGCTGTTTTTT	CASSLGRPTTGELFF
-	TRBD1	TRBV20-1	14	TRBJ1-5	TGCAGTGCACTTCCGGACAGGGGCAATCAGCCCCAGCATTTT	CSALPDRGNQPQHF
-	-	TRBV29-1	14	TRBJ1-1	TGCAGCGTTGCGATGGGGGCCGAAGAGACTGAAGCTTTCTTT	CSVAMGAEETEAFF
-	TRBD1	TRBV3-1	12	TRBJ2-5	TGTGCCTCTGAACAGGGGGCAGGGACCCAGTACTTC	CASEQGAGTQYF
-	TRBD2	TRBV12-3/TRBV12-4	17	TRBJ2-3	TGTGCCAGCGTCCTTAGGGGAGCGGGGGGCCCCACAGATACGCAGTATTTT	CASVLRGAGGPTDTQYF
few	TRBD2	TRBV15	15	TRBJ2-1	TGTGCCACCAGCAGATACGGGGGGGGGAACAATGAGCAGTTCTTC	CATSRYGGGNNEQFF
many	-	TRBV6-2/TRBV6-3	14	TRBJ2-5	TGTGCCAGCGGATCCGGGGGGCCAACGGAGACCCAGTACTTC	CASGSGGPTETQYF
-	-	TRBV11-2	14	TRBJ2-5	TGTGCCAGCAGCTTAGGGCCGGGGATAGAGACCCAGTACTTC	CASSLGPGIETQYF
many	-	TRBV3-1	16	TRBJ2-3	TGTGCCAGCAGCCCGATGAGGGGAATGGGCACAGATACGCAGTATTTT	CASSPMRGMGTDTQYF
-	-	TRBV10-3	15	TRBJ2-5	TGTGCCATCAGTGGGGGGGACAGAACTCAAGAGACCCAGTACTTC	CAISGGDRTQETQYF
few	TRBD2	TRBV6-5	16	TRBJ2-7	TGTGCCAGCAGTTACTCCCTAGCGGGGGCCTCCTACGAGCAGTACTTC	CASSYSLAGASYEQYF
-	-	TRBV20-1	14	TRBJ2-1	TGCAGTGCTAGAGCGGACAGATTTTACAATGAGCAGTTCTTC	CSARADRFYNEQFF
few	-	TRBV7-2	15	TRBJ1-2	TGTGCCAGCAGCTTAGGGTCGGACATTAACTATGGCTACACCTTC	CASSLGSDINYGYTF
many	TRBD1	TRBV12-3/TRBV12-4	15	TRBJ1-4	TGTGCCAGCAGTCCCCGGGACAGGGAGAGCGAAAAACTGTTTTTT	CASSPRDRESEKLFF
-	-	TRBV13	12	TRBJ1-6	TGTGCCAGCAGCCTGGGTGTATCACCCCTCCACTTT	CASSLGVSPLHF
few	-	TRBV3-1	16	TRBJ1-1	TGTGCCAGCAGCGGGGGGGGTGGGAGCATGAACACTGAAGCTTTCTTT	CASSGGGGSMNTEAFF
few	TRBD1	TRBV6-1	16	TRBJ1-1	TGTGCCAGCAGCCCCCTCGGGGGACAGATGAACACTGAAGCTTTCTTT	CASSPLGGQMNTEAFF
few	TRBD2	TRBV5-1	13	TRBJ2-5	TGCGCCAGCAGCTTCAGCGGGACTGAGACCCAGTACTTC	CASSFSGTETQYF
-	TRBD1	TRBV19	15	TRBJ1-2	TGTGCCAGTAGTGACCGGGACAGGGGGGTCTATGGCTACACCTTC	CASSDRDRGVYGYTF